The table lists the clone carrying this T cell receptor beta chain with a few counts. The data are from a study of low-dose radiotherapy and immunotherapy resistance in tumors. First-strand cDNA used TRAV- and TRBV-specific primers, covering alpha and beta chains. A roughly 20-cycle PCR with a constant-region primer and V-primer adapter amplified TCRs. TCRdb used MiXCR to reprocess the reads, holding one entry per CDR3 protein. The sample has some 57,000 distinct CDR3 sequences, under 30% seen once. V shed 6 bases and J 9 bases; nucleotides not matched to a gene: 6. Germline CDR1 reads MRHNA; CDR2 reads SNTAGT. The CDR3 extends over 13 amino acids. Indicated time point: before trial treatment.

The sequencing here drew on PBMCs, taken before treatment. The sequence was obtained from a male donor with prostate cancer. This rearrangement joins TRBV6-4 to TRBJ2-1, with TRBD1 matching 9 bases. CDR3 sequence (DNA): TGTGCCAGCAGGGAGGGGACAGGGAGTGAGCAGTTCTTC. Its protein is CASREGTGSEQFF.